This T cell receptor beta chain comes out of a study of cytomegalovirus exposure and HLA in healthy donors. Whole-study results and caveats: A prior analysis recorded that most TCR beta V segments were productive about 87% or about 30% of the time. Reports state that TCR beta sequences accurately predicted most subjects' HLA-A and HLA-B alleles.

Primers: 60 Vbeta forward and 13 Jbeta reverse. Original handling: In a later analysis, the count reached about 80 million unique TCR beta chains, with 10 million to 14 million shared. Repertoires were generated with immunoSEQ multiplex PCR, while TCRdb's copy carries only in-frame clones and drops some. V and J calls and clone size are as listed in that table; D and trimming were resolved from the DNA. Here the sample spans about 180,000 clones, 75% to 85% being singletons. This clone was seen once. Its antigen is still unknown. V lost 7 bases to trimming and J lost 7 bases; unmatched junction nucleotides: 6. The CDR3 has 13 amino acids. CDR1 is MNHEY and CDR2 is SVGAGI in the germline V gene.

The TCR was taken from a woman in her twenties or thirties in good health and CMV-seropositive. The sequenced material came from PBMCs. This chain connects TRBV6-5 to TRBJ2-2; the match to TRBD1 covers 7 bases. CDR3 nucleotide sequence: TGTGCCAGCATGTTTCCAGGGGGCGGGGAGCTGTTTTTT. This gives the protein CASMFPGGGELFF.